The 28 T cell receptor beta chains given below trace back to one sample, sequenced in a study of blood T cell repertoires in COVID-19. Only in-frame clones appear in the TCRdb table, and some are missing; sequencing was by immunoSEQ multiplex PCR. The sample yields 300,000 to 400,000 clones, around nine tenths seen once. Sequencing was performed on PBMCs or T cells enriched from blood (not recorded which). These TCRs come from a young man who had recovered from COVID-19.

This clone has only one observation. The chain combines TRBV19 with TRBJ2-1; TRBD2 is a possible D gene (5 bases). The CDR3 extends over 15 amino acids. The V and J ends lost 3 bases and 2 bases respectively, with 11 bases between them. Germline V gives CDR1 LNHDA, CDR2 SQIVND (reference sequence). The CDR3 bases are TGTGCCAGTAGTATCCGAGCGGACGCCTACAATGAGCAGTTCTTC. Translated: CASSIRADAYNEQFF.

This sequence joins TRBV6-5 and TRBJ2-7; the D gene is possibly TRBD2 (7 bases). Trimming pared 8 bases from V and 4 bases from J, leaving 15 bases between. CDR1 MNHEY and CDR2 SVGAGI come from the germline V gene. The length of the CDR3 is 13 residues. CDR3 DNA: TGTGCCAGCTCGCCGGGGGGCACGTACGAGCAGTACTTC. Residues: CASSPGGTYEQYF.

CDR3 residues: CASSRDRGGSEQFF. The DNA of the CDR3 is TGTGCCAGCAGCCGAGACAGGGGAGGGAGTGAGCAGTTCTTC. The chain combines TRBV11-2 with TRBJ2-1; perhaps TRBD1 as D (8 bases). The CDR3 runs to 14 residues. Germline V gene data show CDR1 as SGHAT and CDR2 as FQNNGV. Trimming pared 5 bases from V and 9 bases from J, leaving 17 bases between.

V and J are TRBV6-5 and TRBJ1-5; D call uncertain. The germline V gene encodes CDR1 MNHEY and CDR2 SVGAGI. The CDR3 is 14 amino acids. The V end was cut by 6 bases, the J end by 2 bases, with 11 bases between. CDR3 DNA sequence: TGTGCCAGCAGCCCCGCAGATGGCAATCAGCCCCAGCATTTT. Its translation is CASSPADGNQPQHF.

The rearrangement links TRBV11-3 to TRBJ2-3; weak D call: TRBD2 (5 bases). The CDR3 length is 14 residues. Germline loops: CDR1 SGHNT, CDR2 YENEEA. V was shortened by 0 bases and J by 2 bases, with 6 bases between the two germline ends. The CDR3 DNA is TGTGCCAGCAGCTTAGACCGGGACACAGATACGCAGTATTTT. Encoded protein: CASSLDRDTDTQYF.

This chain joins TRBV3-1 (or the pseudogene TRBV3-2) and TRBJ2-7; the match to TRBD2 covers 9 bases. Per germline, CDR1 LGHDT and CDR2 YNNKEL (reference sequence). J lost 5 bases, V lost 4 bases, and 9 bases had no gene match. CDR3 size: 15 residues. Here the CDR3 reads CASSPGPSGTDEQYF. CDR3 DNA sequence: TGTGCCAGCAGCCCCGGACCTAGCGGGACCGACGAGCAGTACTTC.

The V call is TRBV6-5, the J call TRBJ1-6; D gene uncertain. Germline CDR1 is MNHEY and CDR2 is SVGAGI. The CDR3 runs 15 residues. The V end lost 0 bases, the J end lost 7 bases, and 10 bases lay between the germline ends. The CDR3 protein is CASSYSITGNSPLHF. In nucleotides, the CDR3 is TGTGCCAGCAGTTACTCGATAACGGGAAATTCACCCCTCCACTTT.

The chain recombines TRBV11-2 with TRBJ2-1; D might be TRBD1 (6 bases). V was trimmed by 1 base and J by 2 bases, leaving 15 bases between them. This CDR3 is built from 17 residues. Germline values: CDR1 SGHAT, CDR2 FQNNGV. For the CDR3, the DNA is TGTGCCAGCAGCTTAGGGTTCAGGGGTGGCGCCTACAATGAGCAGTTCTTC. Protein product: CASSLGFRGGAYNEQFF.

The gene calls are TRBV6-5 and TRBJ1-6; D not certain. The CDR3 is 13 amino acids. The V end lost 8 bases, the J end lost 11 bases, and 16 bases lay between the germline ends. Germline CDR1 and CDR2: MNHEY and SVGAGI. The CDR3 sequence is CASQNEGRPPLHF. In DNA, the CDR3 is TGTGCCAGCCAAAACGAGGGTCGTCCACCCCTCCACTTT.

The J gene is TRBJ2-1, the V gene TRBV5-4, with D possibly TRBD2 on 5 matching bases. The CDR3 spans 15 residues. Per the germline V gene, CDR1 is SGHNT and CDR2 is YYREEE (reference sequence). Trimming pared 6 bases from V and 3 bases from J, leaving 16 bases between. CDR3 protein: CASTVGGGLYNEQFF. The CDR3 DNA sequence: TGTGCCAGCACTGTAGGTGGAGGACTCTACAATGAGCAGTTCTTC.

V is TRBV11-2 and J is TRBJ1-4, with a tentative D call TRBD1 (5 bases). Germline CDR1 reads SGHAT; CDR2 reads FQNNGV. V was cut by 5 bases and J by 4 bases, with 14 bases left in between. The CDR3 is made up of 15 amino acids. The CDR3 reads CASSPPGRGNEKLFF. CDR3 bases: TGTGCCAGCAGCCCCCCCGGGAGGGGTAATGAAAAACTGTTTTTT.

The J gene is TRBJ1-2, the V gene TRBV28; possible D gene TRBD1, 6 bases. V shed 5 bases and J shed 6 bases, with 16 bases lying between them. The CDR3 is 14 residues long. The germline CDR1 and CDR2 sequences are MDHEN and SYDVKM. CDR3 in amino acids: CASSHPPDRDGYTF. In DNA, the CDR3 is TGTGCCAGCAGTCACCCACCGGACAGAGATGGCTACACCTTC.

CDR3 bases: TGTGCCAGCAGCTTAGGGCAGAATGAATACAATGAGCAGTTCTTC. Translating gives CASSLGQNEYNEQFF. J is TRBJ2-1 and V is TRBV7-9; D is undetermined. This CDR3 comprises 15 residues. V shed 1 base and J shed 4 bases, with 11 bases lying between them. Looked up from germline, CDR1 is SEHNR and CDR2 is FQNEAQ (reference sequence).

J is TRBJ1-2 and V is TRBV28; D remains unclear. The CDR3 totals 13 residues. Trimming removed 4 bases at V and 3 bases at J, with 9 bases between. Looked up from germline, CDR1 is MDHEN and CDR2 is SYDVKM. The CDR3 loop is CASSSAEDYGYTF. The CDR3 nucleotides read TGTGCCAGCAGTTCCGCAGAAGACTATGGCTACACCTTC.

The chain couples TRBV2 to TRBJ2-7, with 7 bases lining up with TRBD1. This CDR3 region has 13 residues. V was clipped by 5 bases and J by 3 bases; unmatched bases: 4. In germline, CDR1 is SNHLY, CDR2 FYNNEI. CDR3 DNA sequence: TGTGCCAGCAGTAGGGACAGTTACTACGAGCAGTACTTC. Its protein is CASSRDSYYEQYF.

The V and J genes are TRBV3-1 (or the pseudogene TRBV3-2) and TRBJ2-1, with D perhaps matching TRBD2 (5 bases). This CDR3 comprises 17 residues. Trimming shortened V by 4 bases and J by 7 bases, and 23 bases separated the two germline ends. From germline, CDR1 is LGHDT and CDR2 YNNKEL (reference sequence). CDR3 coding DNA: TGTGCCAGCAGCCCCCCCCCGGTGAGGGTCGGAAGGAATGAGCAGTTCTTC. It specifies CASSPPPVRVGRNEQFF.

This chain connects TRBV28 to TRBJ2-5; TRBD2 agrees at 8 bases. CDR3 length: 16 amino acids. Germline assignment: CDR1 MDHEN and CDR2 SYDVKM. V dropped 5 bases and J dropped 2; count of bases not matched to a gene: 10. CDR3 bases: TGTGCCAGCAGTCCATGGACTAGCTTGGTGCAAGAGACCCAGTACTTC. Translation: CASSPWTSLVQETQYF.

CDR3 region: CASSLLAQETQYF. For the CDR3, the DNA is TGTGCCAGCAGCCTCCTGGCCCAAGAGACCCAGTACTTC. The chain employs TRBV14 and TRBJ2-5, with D hard to call. There are 13 residues in the CDR3. The V gene's germline CDR1 is SGHDN and CDR2 FVKESK. The V gene lost 4 bases and the J gene lost 1 base, with 7 bases spanning the gap.

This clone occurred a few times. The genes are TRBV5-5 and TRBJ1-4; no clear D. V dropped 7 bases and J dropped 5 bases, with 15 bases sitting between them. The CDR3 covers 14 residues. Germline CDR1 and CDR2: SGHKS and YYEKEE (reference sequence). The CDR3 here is CASAPRTVNEKLFF. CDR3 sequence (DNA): TGTGCCAGCGCCCCTCGTACAGTAAATGAAAAACTGTTTTTT.

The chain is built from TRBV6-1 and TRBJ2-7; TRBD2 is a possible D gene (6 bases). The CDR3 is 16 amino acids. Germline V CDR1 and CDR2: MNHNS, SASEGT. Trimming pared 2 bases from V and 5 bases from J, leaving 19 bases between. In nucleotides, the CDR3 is TGTGCCAGCAGTGAAACTGGAGGGATATCCCAGAACGAGCAGTACTTC. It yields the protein CASSETGGISQNEQYF.

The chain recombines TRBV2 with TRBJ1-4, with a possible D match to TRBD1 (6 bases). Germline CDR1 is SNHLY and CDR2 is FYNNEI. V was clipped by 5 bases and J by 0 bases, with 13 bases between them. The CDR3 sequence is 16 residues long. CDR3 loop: CASSPGQFPTNEKLFF. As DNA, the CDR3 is TGTGCCAGCAGTCCAGGACAGTTTCCAACTAATGAAAAACTGTTTTTT.

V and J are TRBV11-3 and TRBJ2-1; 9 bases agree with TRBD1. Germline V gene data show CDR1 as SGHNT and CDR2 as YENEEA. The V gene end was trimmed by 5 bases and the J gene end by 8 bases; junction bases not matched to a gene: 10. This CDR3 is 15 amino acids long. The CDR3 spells CASSEPGQGSYEQFF. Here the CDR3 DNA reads TGTGCCAGCAGCGAACCGGGACAGGGTTCCTATGAGCAGTTCTTC.

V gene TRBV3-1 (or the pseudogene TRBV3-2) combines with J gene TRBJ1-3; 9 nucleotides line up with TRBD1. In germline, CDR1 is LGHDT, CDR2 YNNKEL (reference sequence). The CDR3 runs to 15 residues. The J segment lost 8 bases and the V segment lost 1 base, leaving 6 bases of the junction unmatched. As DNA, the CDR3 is TGTGCCAGCAGCCAAGGTGACAGGGGGGTTTACACCATATATTTT. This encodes CASSQGDRGVYTIYF.

For the CDR3, the DNA is TGTGCCAGCAGCTACGGGGGGGCGAGGGAGACCCAGTACTTC. Amino acids: CASSYGGARETQYF. This chain connects TRBV28 to TRBJ2-5; TRBD2 aligns across 8 bases. Germline values: CDR1 MDHEN, CDR2 SYDVKM. Germline trimming cut 6 bases from V and 5 bases from J; bases unmatched to any gene: 8. This CDR3 contains 14 residues.

The CDR3 loop reads CASSVIGGRVNQPQHF. Written as DNA, the CDR3 is TGTGCCAGCAGCGTAATTGGTGGGCGGGTCAATCAGCCCCAGCATTTT. This chain uses TRBV9 with TRBJ1-5; no firm D call. From germline, CDR1 is SGDLS and CDR2 YYNGEE. Trimming removed 1 base from V and 3 bases from J, with 14 bases in between. The CDR3 consists of 16 residues.

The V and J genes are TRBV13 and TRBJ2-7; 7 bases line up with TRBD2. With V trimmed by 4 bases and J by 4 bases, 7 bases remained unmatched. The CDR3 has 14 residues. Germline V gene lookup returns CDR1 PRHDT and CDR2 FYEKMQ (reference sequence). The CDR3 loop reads CASSWPGGSYEQYF. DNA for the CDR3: TGTGCCAGCAGCTGGCCCGGGGGGAGTTACGAGCAGTACTTC. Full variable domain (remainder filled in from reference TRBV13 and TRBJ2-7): AAGVIQSPRHLIKEKRETATLKCYPIPRHDTVYWYQQGPGQDPQFLISFYEKMQSDKGSIPDRFSAQQFSDYHSELNMSSLELGDSALYFCASSWPGGSYEQYFGPGTRLTVT.

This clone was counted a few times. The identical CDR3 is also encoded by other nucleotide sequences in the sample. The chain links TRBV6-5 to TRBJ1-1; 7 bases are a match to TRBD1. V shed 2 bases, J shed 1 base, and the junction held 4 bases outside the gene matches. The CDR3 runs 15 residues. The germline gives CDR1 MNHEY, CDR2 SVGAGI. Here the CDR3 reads CASSYRTGSNTEAFF. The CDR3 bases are TGTGCCAGCAGTTACCGGACAGGCTCGAACACTGAAGCTTTCTTT.

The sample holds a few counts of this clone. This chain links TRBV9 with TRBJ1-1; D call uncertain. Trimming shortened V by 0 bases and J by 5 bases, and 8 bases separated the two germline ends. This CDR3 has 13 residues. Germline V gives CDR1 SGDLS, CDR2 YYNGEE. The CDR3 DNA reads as TGTGCCAGCAGCGTAGGATTTGCGACTGAAGCTTTCTTT. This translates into CASSVGFATEAFF.